The present entry profiles one T cell receptor (beta chain) with its context. Its antigen is currently unknown. PCR used 60 Vbeta primers and 13 Jbeta primers. Profiling relied on immunoSEQ multiplex PCR, and the TCRdb table lists in-frame clones only, not all of them. The sample holds 89,000 or so clones, roughly 86% seen once. Trimming at V came to 10 bases and at J to 4 bases, leaving 10 bases not matched to a gene. This CDR3 is built from 14 residues. CDR1 and CDR2 from the germline V gene are MNHNS and SASEGT. This record comes from a study of cytomegalovirus exposure and HLA in healthy donors. Whole-study results and caveats: As a later analysis showed, a missense DCLRE1C variant was linked to trimming of TCR beta V- and J-genes.

The chain employs TRBV6-1 and TRBJ2-3; 8 nucleotides align to TRBD1. This clonotype was obtained from a woman between 18 and 29 years old in good health and CMV-seropositive. The sequenced material came from PBMCs. The CDR3 bases are TGTGCCACAGACAGGGGTCGGAGACCAGATACGCAGTATTTT. Translation: CATDRGRRPDTQYF.